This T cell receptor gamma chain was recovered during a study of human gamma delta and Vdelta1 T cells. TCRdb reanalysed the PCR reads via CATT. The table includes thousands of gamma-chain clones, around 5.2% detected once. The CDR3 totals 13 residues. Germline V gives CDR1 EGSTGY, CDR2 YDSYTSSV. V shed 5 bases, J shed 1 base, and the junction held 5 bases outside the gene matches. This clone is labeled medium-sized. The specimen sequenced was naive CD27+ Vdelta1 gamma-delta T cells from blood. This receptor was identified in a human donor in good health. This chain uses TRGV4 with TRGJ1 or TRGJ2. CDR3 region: CATWARNYYKKLF. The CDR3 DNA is TGTGCCACCTGGGCCCGAAATTATTATAAGAAACTCTTT.